The subject of this entry is one T cell receptor (beta chain). The antigen is undetermined. This sample is part of a study of human versus mouse CDR3 diversity and MHC coevolution. Study outcomes and limitations: Approximately 1.6 million TCR beta clonotypes were estimated for humans, the largest repertoire.

Profiled with immunoSEQ multiplex PCR; TCRdb holds only in-frame clones, not every one. The data hold about 83,000 clones, with 92% observed a single time. Sample: naive CD4+ T cells from blood. Regarding subset: CD45RO-negative CD62L-positive naive CD4 T cells. The sequence came from a person aged 30-70 years in good health.

This CDR3 is CSVDRELYGYTF. The CDR3 DNA reads TGCAGCGTTGACCGGGAGCTCTATGGCTACACCTTC. The V gene is TRBV29-1, the J gene TRBJ1-2; no reliable D call. The CDR3 runs 12 residues. The germline V gene has CDR1 SQVTM and CDR2 ANQGSEA. The V end was cut by 3 bases, the J end by 4 bases, with 9 bases between.